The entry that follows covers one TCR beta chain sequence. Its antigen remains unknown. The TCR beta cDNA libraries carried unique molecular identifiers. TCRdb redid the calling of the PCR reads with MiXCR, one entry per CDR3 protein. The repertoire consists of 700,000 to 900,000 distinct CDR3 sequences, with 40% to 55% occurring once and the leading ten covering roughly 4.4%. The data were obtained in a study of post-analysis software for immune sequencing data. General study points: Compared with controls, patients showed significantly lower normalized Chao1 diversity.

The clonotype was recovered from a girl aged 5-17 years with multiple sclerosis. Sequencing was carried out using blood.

CDR3 sequence reads: CASYAHAGGSLNEQFF. The CDR3 DNA reads as TGTGCCAGCTACGCACACGCGGGCGGGAGCTTAAATGAGCAGTTCTTC. This chain connects TRBV3-1 to TRBJ2-1; 7 bases align to TRBD2. Germline CDR1 reads LGHDT; CDR2 reads YNNKEL (reference sequence). The J segment lost 7 bases and the V segment lost 8 bases, leaving 17 bases of the junction unmatched. This CDR3 has 16 amino acids.